The T cell receptor (beta chain) described here comes from a study of blood T cell repertoires in COVID-19. Sequenced by immunoSEQ multiplex PCR; TCRdb stores in-frame clones only, minus some. Seen here are fewer than 350,000 clones, approximately 90% observed once, and the top ten hold roughly 4.3%. The CDR3 sequence is 16 residues long. Germline V gene data show CDR1 as SEHNR and CDR2 as FQNEAQ (reference sequence). J was trimmed by 5 bases and V by 5 bases; bases with no gene match: 11. This TCR was sampled from a woman between 25 and 40 years old with acute COVID-19. V and J are TRBV7-9 and TRBJ2-5; 10 bases are a match to TRBD2. Sequenced sample: PBMCs or T cells enriched from blood (not recorded which). CDR3 sequence: CASSKQSSGRDETQYF. The CDR3 nucleotides read TGTGCCAGCAGCAAACAGTCTAGCGGGAGAGATGAGACCCAGTACTTC.